Sequencing of this T cell receptor (beta chain) was carried out in a study of neurological immune-mediated disorders. Overall study: Among about 35 multiple sclerosis patients, approximately 31 were relapsing-remitting and 3 were secondary progressive. Regarding the study as a whole: When the repertoires were grouped phylogenetically, those of 18 of the 34 multiple sclerosis patients came together in a single cluster of related CDR3 sequences, which points to a possible repertoire-level signature.

This clonotype was seen at least ten times. Its cognate antigen is unknown. TCRdb re-derived calls from the 5' RACE reads in MiXCR, one entry per CDR3 protein. The sample holds about 55,000 distinct CDR3 sequences, approximately 3.9% seen once. This receptor was identified in a man between 25 and 39 years old with multiple sclerosis. What was sequenced was PBMCs.

CDR3 protein: CASSFLTGGFGVAEAFF. The CDR3 region has the DNA TGTGCCAGCAGCTTTCTGACAGGGGGCTTCGGAGTTGCTGAAGCTTTCTTT. The gene calls are TRBV7-8 and TRBJ1-1; 10 bases match TRBD1. Germline CDR1 and CDR2: SGHVS and FQNEAQ. Unmatched junction bases numbered 13, after V lost 3 bases and J lost 6 bases. The CDR3 runs to 17 residues.